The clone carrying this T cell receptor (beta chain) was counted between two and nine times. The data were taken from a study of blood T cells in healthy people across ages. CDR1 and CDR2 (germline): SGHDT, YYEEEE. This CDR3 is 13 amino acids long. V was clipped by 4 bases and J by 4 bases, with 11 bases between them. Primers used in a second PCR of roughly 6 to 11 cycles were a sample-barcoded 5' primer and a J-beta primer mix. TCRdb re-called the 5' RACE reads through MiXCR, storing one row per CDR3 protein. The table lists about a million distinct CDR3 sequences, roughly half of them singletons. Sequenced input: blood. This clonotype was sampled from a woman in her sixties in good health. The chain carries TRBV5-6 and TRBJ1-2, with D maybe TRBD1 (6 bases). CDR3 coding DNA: TGTGCCAGCAGCAAGGACAGAGCCTATGGCTACACCTTC. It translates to CASSKDRAYGYTF.